The entry below gives a single T cell receptor beta chain sequence along with its context. Cells designated naive CD8 were CD45RO-negative and were positively selected for CCR7, with terminally differentiated effector memory CD45RA+ cells excluded. The record originates from a study of shared clonotypes between healthy human individuals. Profiled with immunoSEQ multiplex PCR; TCRdb holds only in-frame clones, not every one. The data contain nearly 2 million clones, just under 95% of them seen just once; the ten biggest clones take up more than 0.9%. Germline V gene lookup returns CDR1 MGHRA and CDR2 YSYEKL. The germline V and J ends were trimmed by 1 base and 3 bases, with 15 bases remaining between them. CDR3 size: 17 residues.

The sequence was collected from a man aged 18 to 30 in good health. The rearrangement uses TRBV4-1 and TRBJ1-4; the D gene is possibly TRBD1 (5 bases). The sample was naive CD8+ T cells sorted from blood. CDR3 sequence: CASSQAPLGHPNEKLFF. CDR3 DNA: TGCGCCAGCAGCCAAGCCCCCCTGGGGCACCCTAATGAAAAACTGTTTTTT.